The rows below give T cell receptor beta chains drawn from one sample of a study of spatial heterogeneity in lung cancer. Via MiXCR, TCRdb re-called the 5' RACE reads, giving one row per CDR3 protein. The sample holds several thousand distinct CDR3 sequences, 13% to 15% seen once. The sequences come from lung tumor tissue, collected at surgery. These receptors came from a male donor with early-stage non-small cell lung cancer. CDR3s leave out the opening cysteine and the closing phenylalanine or tryptophan. Expanded clones are given a class, and other clones once, few, many or no size at all.

V gene	clone size	CDR3 protein
TRBV9	many	ASSVAGQGTGELF
TRBV12-3/TRBV12-4	many	ASSLTLAGVDEQY
TRBV9	many	ASSVRRKEAF
TRBV7-3	many	ASSLKGAAPNTGELF
TRBV5-1	once	ASSLDGLVYNEQF
TRBV7-2	medium-sized	ASSQDRGNEKLF
TRBV10-3	NA	AITEGLEQY
TRBV6-5	many	ASSRITGTSGRAADTQY
TRBV12-3/TRBV12-4	medium-sized	ASSRRLTEAF
TRBV5-1	medium-sized	ASSGRGTTDSTQY
TRBV20-1	medium-sized	SAKVSGANVLT
TRBV7-9	many	ASSTRSGSIGSSNTGELF
TRBV6-5	NA	ASSYLTAEDTQY
TRBV3-1	medium-sized	ASSQETSGRASAYPTDTQY
TRBV7-9	medium-sized	ASSKGQGGSGSSGELF
TRBV4-1	many	ASSQEGRGGNQPQH
TRBV15	many	ATSRPGNQPQH
TRBV12-3/TRBV12-4	many	ASSILGIGQPQH
TRBV5-1	many	ASGDTYEQY
TRBV29-1	NA	SGGSGRTGHYEQF
TRBV3-1	many	ASSHTGTGGNGYT
TRBV7-2	medium-sized	ASSGQGGETQY